This TCR beta chain comes out of a study of molecular identifiers for immune sequencing clone quantification. Study results and limitations: The study reportedly detected spiked Jurkat TCR RNA from one cell among one million naive cells.

TCRdb fed the PCR reads into MiXCR, producing one record per CDR3 protein. In the table there are about half a million distinct CDR3 sequences, about 25% of which are singletons. This CDR3 contains 13 residues. The germline V gene has CDR1 LNHDA and CDR2 SQIVND (reference sequence). As regards this clonotype: The antigen is not known. This may be a read error: a much more frequent sequence differs by one nucleotide.

The sample comprised naive CD8+ T cells from blood, with Jurkat cell RNA spiked in. Subset indicated: FACS-sorted CD8+CD4-CCR7+CD45RA+ naive T cells. The TCR originated in a human donor in good health. Some libraries in this study had Jurkat cell RNA spiked in. The chain links TRBV19 to TRBJ2-5; D is unclear. CDR3 residues: CASSIAGQEPQYF. The CDR3, as DNA: TGTGCCAGTAGTATAGCAGGTCAAGAGCCCCAGTACTTC.